One and the same sample provided the 7 T cell receptor beta chains below, sequenced in a study of spatial heterogeneity in lung cancer. Time point denoted: blood at routine non-recurrence follow-up after resection. TCRdb reanalysed the 5' RACE reads using MiXCR and keeps one entry per CDR3 protein. Of about 27,000 distinct CDR3 sequences listed, approximately 5.9% are singletons. The material sequenced was PBMCs, taken at follow-up. Every receptor here comes from a female donor with early-stage non-small cell lung cancer.

There are many counts of this clonotype. This chain links TRBV7-2 with TRBJ2-7, with D unclear. Germline V CDR1 and CDR2: SGHTA, FQGNSA. This CDR3 is built from 14 residues. V shed 0 bases and J shed 2 bases, with 8 bases lying between them. CDR3 bases: TGTGCCAGCAGCTTAGCGGGCAGCCCCTACGAGCAGTACTTC. Residues: CASSLAGSPYEQYF.

V gene TRBV15 combines with J gene TRBJ2-7; 9 bases are a match to TRBD2. CDR1 and CDR2 from the germline V gene are LNHNV and YYDKDF (reference sequence). With 4 bases clipped from V and 2 bases from J, the junction kept 3 bases outside the gene matches. The CDR3 length is 14 residues. The CDR3: CATSISGGPYEQYF. DNA for the CDR3: TGTGCCACCAGCATTAGCGGGGGCCCCTACGAGCAGTACTTC.

This clonotype was observed many times. The chain has TRBV6-5 and TRBJ2-2; D is unclear. CDR3 length equals 15 residues. Germline V gene data show CDR1 as MNHEY and CDR2 as SVGAGI. Trimming shortened V by 4 bases and J by 1 base, and 10 bases separated the two germline ends. CDR3 amino acids: CASSSMVGNTGELFF. CDR3 coding DNA: TGTGCCAGCAGTTCTATGGTGGGGAACACCGGGGAGCTGTTTTTT.

This rearrangement joins TRBV7-9 to TRBJ2-3; D possibly corresponds to TRBD1 (6 bases). The CDR3 totals 16 residues. Trimming pared 8 bases from V and 1 base from J, leaving 19 bases between. Germline loops: CDR1 SEHNR, CDR2 FQNEAQ (reference sequence). The CDR3 reads CASWGTEGHGTDTQYF. In nucleotides, the CDR3 is TGTGCCAGCTGGGGAACCGAGGGACATGGCACAGATACGCAGTATTTT.

This clonotype appeared many times. This sequence joins TRBV29-1 and TRBJ2-1, with 10 bases lining up with TRBD2. This CDR3 spans 14 amino acids. With 6 bases clipped from V and 6 bases from J, the junction kept 8 bases outside the gene matches. Looked up from germline, CDR1 is SQVTM and CDR2 is ANQGSEA. In nucleotides, the CDR3 is TGCAGCGTGGGGCTAGCGGGGGCCCCCAATGAGCAGTTCTTC. As protein: CSVGLAGAPNEQFF.

This clonotype was seen ten or more times. The chain carries TRBV28 and TRBJ2-6; D not certain. Trimming cost V 3 bases and J 2 bases, with 8 bases left between them. CDR1 and CDR2 from the germline V gene are MDHEN and SYDVKM. The CDR3 covers 15 residues. CDR3 in amino acids: CASSLKGAGANVLTF. The CDR3 coding sequence is TGTGCCAGCAGTTTGAAAGGAGCTGGGGCCAACGTCCTGACTTTC.

Ten or more counts support this clonotype. V is TRBV28 and J is TRBJ1-1; weak D call: TRBD1 (6 bases). The V end was cut by 4 bases, the J end by 7 bases, with 16 bases between. The germline V gene has CDR1 MDHEN and CDR2 SYDVKM. This CDR3 has 14 amino acids. The CDR3 loop reads CASSSGGTLIEAFF. The CDR3 bases are TGTGCCAGCAGTTCGGGGGGCACGCTGATTGAAGCTTTCTTT.